A single T cell receptor (beta chain) is shown here with its context. Method: immunoSEQ multiplex PCR; TCRdb's copy keeps in-frame clones and lacks some. The data hold just under 40,000 clones, with over 70% observed a single time. The sample belongs to a study of blood T cell repertoires in COVID-19. The germline V and J ends were trimmed by 3 bases and 19 bases, with 19 bases remaining between them. This CDR3 is built from 13 residues. This clonotype was obtained from a man aged 50 or older with active or convalescent COVID-19. The chain employs TRBV12-3 or TRBV12-4 and TRBJ1-6, with a tentative D call TRBD1 (5 bases). Material: peripheral blood. CDR3 amino acids: CASSLRGTERSHF. CDR3 DNA: TGTGCCAGCAGTTTGCGGGGGACGGAGCGCTCTCACTTT.